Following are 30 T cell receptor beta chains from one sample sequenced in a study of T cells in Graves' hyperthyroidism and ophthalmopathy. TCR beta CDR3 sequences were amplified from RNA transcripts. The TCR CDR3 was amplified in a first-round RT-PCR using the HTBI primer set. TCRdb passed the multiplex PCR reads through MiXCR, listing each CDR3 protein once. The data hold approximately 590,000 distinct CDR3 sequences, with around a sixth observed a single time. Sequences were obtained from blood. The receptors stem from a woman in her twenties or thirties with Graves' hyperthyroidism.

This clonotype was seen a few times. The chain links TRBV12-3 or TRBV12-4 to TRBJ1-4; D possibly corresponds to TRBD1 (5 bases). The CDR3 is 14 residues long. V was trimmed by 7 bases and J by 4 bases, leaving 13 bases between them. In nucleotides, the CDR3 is TGTGCCAGCAAGCCCGGACACAGTAATGAAAAACTGTTTTTT. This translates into CASKPGHSNEKLFF.

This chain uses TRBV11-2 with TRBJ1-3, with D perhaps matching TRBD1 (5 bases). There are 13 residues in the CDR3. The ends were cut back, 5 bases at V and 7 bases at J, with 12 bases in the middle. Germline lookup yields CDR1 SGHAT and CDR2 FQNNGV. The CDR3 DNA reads TGTGCCAGCAGCCCCAACGGGGGTAACACCATATATTTT. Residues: CASSPNGGNTIYF.

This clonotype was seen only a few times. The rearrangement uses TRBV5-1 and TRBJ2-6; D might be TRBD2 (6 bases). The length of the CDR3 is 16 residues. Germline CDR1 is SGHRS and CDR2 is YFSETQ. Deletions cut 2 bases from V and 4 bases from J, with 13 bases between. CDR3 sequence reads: CASSFLRDSGANVLTF. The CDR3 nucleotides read TGCGCCAGCAGCTTTTTAAGGGACTCCGGGGCCAACGTCCTGACTTTC. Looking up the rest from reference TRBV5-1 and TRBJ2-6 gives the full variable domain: KAGVTQTPRYLIKTRGQQVTLSCSPISGHRSVSWYQQTPGQGLQFLFEYFSETQRNKGNFPGRFSGRQFSNSRSEMNVSTLELGDSALYLCASSFLRDSGANVLTFGAGSRLTVL.

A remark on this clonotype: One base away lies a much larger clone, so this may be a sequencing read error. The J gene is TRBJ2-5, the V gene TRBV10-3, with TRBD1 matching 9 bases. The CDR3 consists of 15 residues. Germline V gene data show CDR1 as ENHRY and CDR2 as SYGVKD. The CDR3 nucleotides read TGTGCCATCAGGGACCGGGACAGGGTCCAAAAGACCCAGTACTTC. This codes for CAIRDRDRVQKTQYF.

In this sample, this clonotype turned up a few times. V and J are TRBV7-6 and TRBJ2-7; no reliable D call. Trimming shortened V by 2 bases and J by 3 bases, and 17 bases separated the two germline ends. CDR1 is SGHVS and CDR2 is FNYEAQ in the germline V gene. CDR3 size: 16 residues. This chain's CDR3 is CASSLSRTDGYYEQYF. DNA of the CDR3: TGTGCCAGCAGCTTATCCCGGACCGACGGATACTACGAGCAGTACTTC.

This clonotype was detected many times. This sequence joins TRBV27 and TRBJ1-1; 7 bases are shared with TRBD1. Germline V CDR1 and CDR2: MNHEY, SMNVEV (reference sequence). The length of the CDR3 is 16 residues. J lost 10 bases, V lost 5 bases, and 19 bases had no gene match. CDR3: CASSLLSSTGPMVAFF. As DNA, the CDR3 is TGTGCCAGCAGTCTACTATCTTCGACAGGGCCCATGGTAGCTTTCTTT.

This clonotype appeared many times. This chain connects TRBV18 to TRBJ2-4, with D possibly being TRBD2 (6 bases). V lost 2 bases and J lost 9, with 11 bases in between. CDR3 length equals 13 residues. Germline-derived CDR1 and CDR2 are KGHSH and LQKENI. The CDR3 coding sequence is TGTGCCAGCTCACCAGGGGAGGCGGGCATTCAGTACTTC. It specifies CASSPGEAGIQYF.

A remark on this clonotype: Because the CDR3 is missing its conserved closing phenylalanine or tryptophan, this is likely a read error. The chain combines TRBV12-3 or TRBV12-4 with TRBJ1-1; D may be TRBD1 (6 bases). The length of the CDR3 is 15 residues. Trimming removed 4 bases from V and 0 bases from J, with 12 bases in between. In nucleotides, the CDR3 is TGTGCCAGCAGTTCACCGGGACATATGAACACTGAAGCTTTCCTT. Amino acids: CASSSPGHMNTEAFL.

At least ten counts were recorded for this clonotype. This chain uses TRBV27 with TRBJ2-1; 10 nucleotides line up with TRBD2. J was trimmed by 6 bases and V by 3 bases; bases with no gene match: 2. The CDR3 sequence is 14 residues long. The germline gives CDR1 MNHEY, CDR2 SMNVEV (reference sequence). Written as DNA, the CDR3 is TGTGCCAGCAGTTTCGAGCGGGAGGGCAATGAGCAGTTCTTC. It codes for CASSFEREGNEQFF.

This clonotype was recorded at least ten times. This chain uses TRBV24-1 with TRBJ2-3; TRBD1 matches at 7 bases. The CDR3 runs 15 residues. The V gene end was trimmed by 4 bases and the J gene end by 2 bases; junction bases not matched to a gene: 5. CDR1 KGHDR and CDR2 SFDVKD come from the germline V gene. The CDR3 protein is CATSENRGNTDTQYF. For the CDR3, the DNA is TGTGCCACCAGTGAGAACAGGGGAAACACAGATACGCAGTATTTT.

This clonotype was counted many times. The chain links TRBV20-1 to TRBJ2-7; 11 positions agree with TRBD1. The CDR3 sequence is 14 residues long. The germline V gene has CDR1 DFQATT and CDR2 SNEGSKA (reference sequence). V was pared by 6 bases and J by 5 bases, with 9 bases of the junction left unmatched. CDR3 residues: CSATPGTGGNEQYF. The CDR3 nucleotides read TGCAGTGCGACTCCCGGGACAGGGGGTAACGAGCAGTACTTC.

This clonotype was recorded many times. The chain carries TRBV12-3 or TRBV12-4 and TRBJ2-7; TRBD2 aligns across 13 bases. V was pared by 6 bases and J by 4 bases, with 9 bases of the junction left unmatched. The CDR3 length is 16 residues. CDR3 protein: CASRSGTSGMLYEQYF. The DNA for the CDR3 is TGTGCCAGCAGGTCCGGGACTAGCGGGATGCTATACGAGCAGTACTTC.

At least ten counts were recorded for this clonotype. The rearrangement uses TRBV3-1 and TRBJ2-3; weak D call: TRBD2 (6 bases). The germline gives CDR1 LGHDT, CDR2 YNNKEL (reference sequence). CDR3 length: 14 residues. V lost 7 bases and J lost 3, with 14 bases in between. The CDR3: CASTRDLTTDTQYF. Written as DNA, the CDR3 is TGTGCCAGCACCAGGGACTTGACGACAGATACGCAGTATTTT.

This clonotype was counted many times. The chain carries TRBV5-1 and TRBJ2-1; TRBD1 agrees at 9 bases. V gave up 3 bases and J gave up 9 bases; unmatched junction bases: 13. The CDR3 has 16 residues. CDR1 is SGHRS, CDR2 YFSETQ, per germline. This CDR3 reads CASSSETGGAQFEQFF. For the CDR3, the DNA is TGCGCCAGCAGCTCGGAAACAGGGGGCGCTCAGTTTGAGCAGTTCTTC.

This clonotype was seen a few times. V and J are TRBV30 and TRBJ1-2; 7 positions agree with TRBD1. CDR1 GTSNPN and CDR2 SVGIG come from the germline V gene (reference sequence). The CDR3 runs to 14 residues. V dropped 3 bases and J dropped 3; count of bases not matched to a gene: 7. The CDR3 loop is CAWSLDRDHYGYTF. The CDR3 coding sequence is TGTGCCTGGAGCCTCGACAGGGACCACTATGGCTACACCTTC.

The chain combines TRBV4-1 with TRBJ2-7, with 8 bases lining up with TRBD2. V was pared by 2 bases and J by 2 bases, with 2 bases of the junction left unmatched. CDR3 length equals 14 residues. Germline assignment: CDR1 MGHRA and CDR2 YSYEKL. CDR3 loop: CASSQTTSAYEQYF. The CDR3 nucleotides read TGCGCCAGCAGCCAAACGACTAGCGCCTACGAGCAGTACTTC.

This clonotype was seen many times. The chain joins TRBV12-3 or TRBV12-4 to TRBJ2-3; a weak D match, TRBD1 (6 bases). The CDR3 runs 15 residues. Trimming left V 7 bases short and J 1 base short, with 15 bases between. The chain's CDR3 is CASTYQGPGTDTQYF. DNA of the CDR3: TGTGCCAGCACCTACCAGGGGCCCGGCACAGATACGCAGTATTTT.

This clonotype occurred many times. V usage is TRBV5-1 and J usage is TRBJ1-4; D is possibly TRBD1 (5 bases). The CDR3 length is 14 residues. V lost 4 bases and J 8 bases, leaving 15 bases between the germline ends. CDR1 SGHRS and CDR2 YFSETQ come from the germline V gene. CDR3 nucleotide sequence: TGCGCCAGCAGCGAATCGGGACGCGAGGAAAAACTGTTTTTT. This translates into CASSESGREEKLFF.

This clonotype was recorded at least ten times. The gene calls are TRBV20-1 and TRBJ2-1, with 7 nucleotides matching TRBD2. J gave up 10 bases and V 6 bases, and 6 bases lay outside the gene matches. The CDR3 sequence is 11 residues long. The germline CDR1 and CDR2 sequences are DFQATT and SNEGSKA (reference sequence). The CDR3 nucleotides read TGCAGTGCCAAACTAGCGTGGGAGCAGTTCTTC. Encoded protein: CSAKLAWEQFF.

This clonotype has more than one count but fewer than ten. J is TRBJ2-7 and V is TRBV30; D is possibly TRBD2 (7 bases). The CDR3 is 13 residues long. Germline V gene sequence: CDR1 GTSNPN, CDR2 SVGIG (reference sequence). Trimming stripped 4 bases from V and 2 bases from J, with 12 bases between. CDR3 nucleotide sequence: TGTGCCTGGACGGGGGGCAGAACCTACGAGCAGTACTTC. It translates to CAWTGGRTYEQYF.

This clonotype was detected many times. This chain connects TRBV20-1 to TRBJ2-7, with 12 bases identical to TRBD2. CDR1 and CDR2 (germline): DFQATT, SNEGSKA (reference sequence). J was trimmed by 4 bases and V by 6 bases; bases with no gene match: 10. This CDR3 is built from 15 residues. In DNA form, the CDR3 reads TGCAGTGCACGGACTAGCGGGACGGGTTGGTACGAGCAGTACTTC. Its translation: CSARTSGTGWYEQYF.

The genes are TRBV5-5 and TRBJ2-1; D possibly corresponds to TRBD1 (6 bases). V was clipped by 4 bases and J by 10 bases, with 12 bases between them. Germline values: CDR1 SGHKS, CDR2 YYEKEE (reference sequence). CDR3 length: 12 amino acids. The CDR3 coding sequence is TGTGCCAGCAGCACCCGACAGGACGAGCAGTTCTTC. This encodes CASSTRQDEQFF.

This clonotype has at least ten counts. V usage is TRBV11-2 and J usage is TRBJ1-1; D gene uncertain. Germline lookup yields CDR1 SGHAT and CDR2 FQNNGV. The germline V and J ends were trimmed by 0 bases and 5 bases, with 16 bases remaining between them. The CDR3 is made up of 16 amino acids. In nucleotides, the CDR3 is TGTGCCAGCAGCTTAGAAGTACCCTTAACCTATACTGAAGCTTTCTTT. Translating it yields CASSLEVPLTYTEAFF.

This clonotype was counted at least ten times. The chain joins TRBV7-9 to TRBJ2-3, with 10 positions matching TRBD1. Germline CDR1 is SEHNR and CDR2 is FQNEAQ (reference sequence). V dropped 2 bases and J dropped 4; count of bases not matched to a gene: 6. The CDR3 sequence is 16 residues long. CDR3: CASSLPGQGGSDTQYF. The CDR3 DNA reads TGTGCCAGCAGCTTACCCGGACAGGGGGGGTCAGATACGCAGTATTTT.

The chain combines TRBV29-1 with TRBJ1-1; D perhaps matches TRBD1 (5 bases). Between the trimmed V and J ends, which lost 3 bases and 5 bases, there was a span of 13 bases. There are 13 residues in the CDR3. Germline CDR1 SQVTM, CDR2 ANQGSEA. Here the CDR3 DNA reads TGCAGCGTTGATCGGGGGTCGCAGACTGAAGCTTTCTTT. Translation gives CSVDRGSQTEAFF. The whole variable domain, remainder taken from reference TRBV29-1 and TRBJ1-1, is SAVISQKPSRDICQRGTSLTIQCQVDSQVTMMFWYRQQPGQSLTLIATANQGSEATYESGFVIDKFPISRPNLTFSTLTVSNMSPEDSSIYLCSVDRGSQTEAFFGQGTRLTVV.

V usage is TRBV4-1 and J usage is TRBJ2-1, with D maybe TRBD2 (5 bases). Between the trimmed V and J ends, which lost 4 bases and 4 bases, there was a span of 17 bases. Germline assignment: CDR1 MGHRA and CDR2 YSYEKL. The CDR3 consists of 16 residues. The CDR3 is CASSPEDLSQYNEQFF. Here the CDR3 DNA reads TGCGCCAGCAGCCCGGAGGACTTGAGCCAATACAATGAGCAGTTCTTC.

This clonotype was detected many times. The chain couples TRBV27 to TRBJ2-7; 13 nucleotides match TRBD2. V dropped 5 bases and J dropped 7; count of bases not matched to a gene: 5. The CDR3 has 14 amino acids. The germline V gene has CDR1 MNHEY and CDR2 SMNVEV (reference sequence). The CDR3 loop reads CASSGLAGDREQYF. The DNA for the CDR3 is TGTGCCAGCAGTGGACTAGCGGGAGATAGGGAGCAGTACTTC.

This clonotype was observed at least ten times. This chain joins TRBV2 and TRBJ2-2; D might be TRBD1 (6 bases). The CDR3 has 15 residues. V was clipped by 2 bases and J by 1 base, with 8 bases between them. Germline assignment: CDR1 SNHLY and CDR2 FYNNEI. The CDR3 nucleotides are TGTGCCAGCAGTGAACAGGGGAGGAACACCGGGGAGCTGTTTTTT. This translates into CASSEQGRNTGELFF.

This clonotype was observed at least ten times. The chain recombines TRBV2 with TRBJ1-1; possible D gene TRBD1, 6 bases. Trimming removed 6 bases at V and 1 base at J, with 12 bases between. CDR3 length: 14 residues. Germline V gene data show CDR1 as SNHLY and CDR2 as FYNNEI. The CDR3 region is CASRIRTANTEAFF. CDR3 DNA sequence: TGTGCCAGCAGAATCAGGACAGCGAACACTGAAGCTTTCTTT.

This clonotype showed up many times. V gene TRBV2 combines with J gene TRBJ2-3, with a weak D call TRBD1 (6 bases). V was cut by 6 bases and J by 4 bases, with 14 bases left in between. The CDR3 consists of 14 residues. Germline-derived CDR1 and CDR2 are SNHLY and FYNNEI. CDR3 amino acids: CASSSTGPPDTQYF. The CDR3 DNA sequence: TGTGCCAGCAGCTCCACAGGGCCCCCAGATACGCAGTATTTT.